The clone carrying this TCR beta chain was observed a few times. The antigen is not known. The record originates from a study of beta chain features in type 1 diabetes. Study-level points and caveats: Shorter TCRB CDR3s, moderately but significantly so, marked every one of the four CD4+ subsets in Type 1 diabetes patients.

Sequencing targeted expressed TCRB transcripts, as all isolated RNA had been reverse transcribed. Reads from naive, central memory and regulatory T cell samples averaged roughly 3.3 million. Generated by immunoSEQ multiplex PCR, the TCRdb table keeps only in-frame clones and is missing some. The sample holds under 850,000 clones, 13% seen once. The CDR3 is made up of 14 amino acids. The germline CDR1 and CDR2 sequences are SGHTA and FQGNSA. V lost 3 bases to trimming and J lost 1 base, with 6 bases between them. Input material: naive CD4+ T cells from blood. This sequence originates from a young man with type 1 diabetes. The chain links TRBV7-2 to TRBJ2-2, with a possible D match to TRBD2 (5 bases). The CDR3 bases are TGTGCCAGCAGCTTTCGGGGGAACACCGGGGAGCTGTTTTTT. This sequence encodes CASSFRGNTGELFF.